Listed below are T cell receptor beta chains from one sample, sequenced in a study of cytomegalovirus exposure and HLA in healthy donors. Sequenced by immunoSEQ multiplex PCR; TCRdb stores in-frame clones only, minus some. The profile covers 200,000 or so clones, with roughly 88% appearing a single time and around 3% taken by the ten largest. Source material: PBMCs. Source of these receptors: a woman between 18 and 29 years old in good health and CMV-seronegative. The CDR3 runs from the conserved cysteine through the conserved F or W. Fields, in order: V gene, CDR3 protein.

V: TRBV28; CDR3: CASSDPLAGEDYLRQYF
V: TRBV5-4; CDR3: CASSVGQGGLAKNIQYF
V: TRBV6-6; CDR3: CASSSPLLYEQYF
V: TRBV4-1; CDR3: CASSQKGQGEGYGYTF
V: TRBV2; CDR3: CASSSQDRATDTQYF
V: TRBV9; CDR3: CASSPLAEGTDTQYF
V: TRBV2; CDR3: CASTHTDTQYF
V: TRBV6-4; CDR3: CASSEREHNEQFF
V: TRBV29-1; CDR3: CSAKRQGAVHEQYF
V: TRBV19; CDR3: CASSIVRNNQPQHF
V: TRBV9; CDR3: CASSVDLSPNTEAFF
V: TRBV6-5; CDR3: CATAPGGSYGYTF
V: TRBV5-1; CDR3: CASSSTGERTGELFF
V: TRBV12-2; CDR3: CASRNDRDRPEQYF
V: TRBV11-2; CDR3: CASSSQGAYYEQYF
V: TRBV5-4; CDR3: CASSLALGANTGELFF
V: TRBV6-6; CDR3: CASSSLGTGNGYTF
V: TRBV6-5; CDR3: CASSYRGGGNNEKLFF
V: TRBV5-1; CDR3: CASSLEGQFYQPQHF
V: TRBV4-1; CDR3: CASSQELAVYNEQFF
V: TRBV5-1; CDR3: CASSLWTSNEQFF
V: TRBV20-1; CDR3: CSASGNYEQYF
V: TRBV4-1; CDR3: CASSQGQGGGTEAFF
V: TRBV27; CDR3: CASSPSTGAPYEQYF
V: TRBV28; CDR3: CAIRQPVNYGYTF
V: TRBV7-2; CDR3: CASSVAWLAFNEQFF
V: TRBV5-1; CDR3: CASSQGTLATNEKLFF
V: TRBV11-2; CDR3: CASSLVPGTDNEQFF
V: TRBV28; CDR3: CASSGERTYGYTF
V: TRBV28; CDR3: CASSFPQGTEAFF
V: TRBV30; CDR3: CAQGLAGGYNEQFF
V: TRBV6-1; CDR3: CASSGHINEKLFF
V: TRBV27; CDR3: CASSLTGSYEQYF
V: TRBV5-4; CDR3: CASSLPYQETQYF
V: TRBV29-1; CDR3: CSVHLGGETQYF
V: TRBV28; CDR3: CASSSGQGTYEQYF
V: TRBV6-6; CDR3: CASSTLAGGNEQFF
V: TRBV10-3; CDR3: CAISEEGDAEAFF
V: TRBV15; CDR3: CATSSERDSGEQYF
V: TRBV2; CDR3: CASSEVIGGTIIGKLFF
V: TRBV29-1; CDR3: CSVAEDTTYGYTF
V: TRBV29-1; CDR3: CSADDGRYTGELFF
V: TRBV7-9; CDR3: CASGGRSGEAYEQYF
V: TRBV6-6; CDR3: CASRPYLGTSTDTQYF
V: TRBV5-1; CDR3: CASSLVAGPNYGYTF
V: TRBV27; CDR3: CASSSGQYFYEQYF
V: TRBV7-8; CDR3: CASSLVQGRGEQYF
V: TRBV6-5; CDR3: CASRNKIGGYEQFF
V: TRBV9; CDR3: CASSVDLGTGGIVMPQYF
V: TRBV9; CDR3: CASSVEAQGAVGNTIYF
V: TRBV5-5; CDR3: CASSFTRVGETQYF
V: TRBV28; CDR3: CASYLTGLNTEAFF
V: TRBV5-1; CDR3: CASSFDLRSTDTQYF
V: TRBV30; CDR3: CAWSPSYEQYF
V: TRBV4-1; CDR3: CASSQEGPSGVYYEQYF
V: TRBV6-1; CDR3: CASRLGTAREDTQYF
V: TRBV4-3; CDR3: CASSRAGGFTDTQYF